Listed below are T cell receptor beta chains from one sample, sequenced in a study of blood T cell repertoires in COVID-19. Measured with immunoSEQ multiplex PCR; TCRdb has only the in-frame clones, and not every one. The sample contains approximately 220,000 clones, about nine tenths of which appear only once. Sequenced: peripheral blood. The receptors originated from a woman in her 50s with acute or convalescent COVID-19. CDR3s leave out the opening cysteine and the closing phenylalanine or tryptophan. Expanded clones get a size class; other rows say once, few or many, or leave the size out.

V,J,size,CDR3
TRBV5-5,TRBJ1-2,NA,ASSLAKGRYGYT
TRBV18,TRBJ1-2,NA,ASSPLRGQGPGGYT
TRBV7-8,TRBJ2-5,NA,ASSLDDRALYQETQY
TRBV19,TRBJ2-4,NA,ASSIVQGSSFHIQY
TRBV5-6,TRBJ1-1,NA,ASSYNQGAEAF
TRBV5-1,TRBJ2-2,NA,ASSPGTSGNTGELF
TRBV6-6,TRBJ1-1,NA,ASSADRGAF
TRBV7-8,TRBJ1-1,NA,ASSLAYRGEGGTEAF
TRBV10-1,TRBJ2-7,few,ASRFGLIYEQY
TRBV7-2,TRBJ1-2,NA,ASSFWGQNYGYT
TRBV6-6,TRBJ1-3,NA,ASRPPGHPGNTIY
TRBV3-1/TRBV3-2,TRBJ2-7,NA,ASSQEGGTYEQY
TRBV13,TRBJ2-3,NA,ASSSGQGKDTQY
TRBV29-1,TRBJ1-1,NA,SVFRDRGLNTEAF
TRBV5-1,TRBJ1-1,NA,ASKRGLENTEAF
TRBV4-3,TRBJ2-2,NA,ASSQTSLAGFTGELF